A single sample is the source of the 4 T cell receptor beta chains below, sequenced in a study of blood T cells in healthy people across ages (dated by TCRdb to about 2015). Libraries were prepared through 5' RACE. Sequencing was performed on an Illumina HiSeq 2500. The second PCR ran for roughly 7 to 11 cycles and used a J-beta primer mix along with a sample-barcoded 5' primer. TCRdb reprocessed the public reads (quality trimming at Q25 with fastp, clone calling with MiXCR) and kept in-frame beta chains. Each entry merges the rows of one CDR3 protein and shows their most common DNA and genes. This sample lists 1.2 million to 1.5 million distinct CDR3 sequences; 45% to 70% were detected once. More than 6% of the sample lies in the top ten. Sequenced sample: blood. The receptors come from a young man in good health.

The V call is TRBV6-1, the J call TRBJ2-5, with 10 bases identical to TRBD2. V shed 7 bases and J 9 bases; nucleotides not matched to a gene: 20. The CDR3 covers 17 residues. Per germline, CDR1 MNHNS and CDR2 SASEGT. CDR3 coding DNA: TGTGCCAGCATCGGCCTAGCGGGGGACGAAGAGTTTAGGGCCCAGTACTTC. It codes for CASIGLAGDEEFRAQYF.

CDR3 in DNA: TGTGCCAGCAGCCAAGATTATCGAGGGAGTGACATTCAGTACTTC. Translated: CASSQDYRGSDIQYF. This chain links TRBV3-1 with TRBJ2-4; D is possibly TRBD2 (5 bases). The CDR3 has 15 residues. Germline CDR1 LGHDT, CDR2 YNNKEL (reference sequence). V lost 0 bases to trimming and J lost 8 bases, with 14 bases between them. Filled out from reference TRBV3-1 and TRBJ2-4, the complete variable domain reads DTAVSQTPKYLVTQMGNDKSIKCEQNLGHDTMYWYKQDSKKFLKIMFSYNNKELIINETVPNRFSPKSPDKAHLNLHINSLELGDSAVYFCASSQDYRGSDIQYFGAGTRLSVL.

This clonotype was seen a handful of times. The chain combines TRBV7-2 with TRBJ2-3; possible D gene TRBD1, 6 bases. The CDR3 length is 16 residues. Deletions cut 3 bases from V and 3 bases from J, with 16 bases between. Germline V gene lookup returns CDR1 SGHTA and CDR2 FQGNSA. The CDR3 loop is CASSFGQWGETDTQYF. For the CDR3, the DNA is TGTGCCAGCAGCTTTGGACAGTGGGGTGAGACAGATACGCAGTATTTT.

This chain connects TRBV5-5 to TRBJ2-7; TRBD1 is a possible D gene (6 bases). Trimming took 3 bases from V and 3 from J, leaving 16 bases between them. The CDR3 is made up of 15 amino acids. Germline loops: CDR1 SGHKS, CDR2 YYEKEE (reference sequence). The CDR3 here is CASSSNLGADYEQYF. In DNA form, the CDR3 reads TGTGCCAGCAGCTCAAACCTGGGGGCCGACTACGAGCAGTACTTC. The variable domain in full, with the rest retrieved from reference TRBV5-5 and TRBJ2-7, is DAGVTQSPTHLIKTRGQQVTLRCSPISGHKSVSWYQQVLGQGPQFIFQYYEKEERGRGNFPDRFSARQFPNYSSELNVNALLLGDSALYLCASSSNLGADYEQYFGPGTRLTVT.